Each of the 18 T cell receptor beta chains below was sequenced from the same sample in a study of T cells after yellow fever vaccination (dated by TCRdb to 2018 to 2020). Library preparation was by 5' RACE. TCRdb lists the instrument as Illumina HiSeq 2500. TCRdb trimmed public reads at Q25 via fastp, called clones via MiXCR and kept in-frame beta chains. CDR3 protein duplicates are merged, each entry listing the most common genes and DNA. The sample table records 25,000 to 35,000 distinct CDR3 sequences; approximately 4.4% of these occur just once. Of the sample, about half falls within the top ten clones. The treatment or condition label for this specimen denotes: live attenuated yellow fever vaccine strain. The sample was CD8+ T cells sorted from PBMCs, taken 5 days after the yellow fever booster vaccination. All receptors come from a man between 25 and 39 years old who received the YFV17D yellow fever vaccine.

Many counts were recorded for this clonotype. The chain couples TRBV7-9 to TRBJ2-1; D tentatively fits TRBD1 or TRBD2 (7 bases each). Trimming took off 4 bases at V and 9 bases at J, with 19 bases between the two ends. The CDR3 has 15 residues. CDR1 is SEHNR, CDR2 FQNEAQ, per germline (reference sequence). The chain's CDR3 is CASSSGTAGKGEQFF. In nucleotides, the CDR3 is TGTGCCAGCAGCTCCGGGACAGCGGGGAAGGGTGAGCAGTTCTTC.

This clonotype occurred many times. The J gene is TRBJ2-3, the V gene TRBV7-2, with 10 bases aligning to TRBD2. The V gene's germline CDR1 is SGHTA and CDR2 FQGNSA. The CDR3 loop spans 14 amino acids. V dropped 8 bases and J dropped 4; count of bases not matched to a gene: 6. The DNA of the CDR3 is TGTGCCAGCTGCCTAGCGGGAGTCCCAGATACGCAGTATTTT. Translation gives CASCLAGVPDTQYF. Drawing the rest from reference TRBV7-2 and TRBJ2-3, the complete variable domain is GAGVSQSPSNKVTEKGKDVELRCDPISGHTALYWYRQSLGQGLEFLIYFQGNSAPDKSGLPSDRFSAERTGGSVSTLTIQRTQQEDSAVYLCASCLAGVPDTQYFGPGTRLTVL.

In this sample, this clonotype turned up many times. The CDR3 DNA reads TGTGCCAGCAGTTTAGATCCCCCGGAGGGCTCGACAGAGACCCAGTACTTC. Residues: CASSLDPPEGSTETQYF. This rearrangement joins TRBV27 to TRBJ2-5; D might be TRBD2 (6 bases). The V end lost 2 bases, the J end lost 4 bases, and 20 bases lay between the germline ends. In germline, CDR1 is MNHEY, CDR2 SMNVEV (reference sequence). The CDR3 spans 17 residues.

This clonotype ranks as medium-sized. V and J are TRBV6-5 and TRBJ2-1, with 10 positions matching TRBD2. CDR1 and CDR2 from the germline V gene are MNHEY and SVGAGI. The V and J ends lost 6 bases and 5 bases, in that order; junction bases with no gene match: 16. CDR3 length equals 18 residues. CDR3 in DNA: TGTGCCAGCAGCCTCCTAGCGGGAGTGGAAAAGTTCGACAATGAGCAGTTCTTC. It specifies CASSLLAGVEKFDNEQFF.

This clonotype was counted ten times or more. This chain joins TRBV19 and TRBJ1-5; the match to TRBD1 covers 8 bases. V lost 3 bases and J lost 0; bases outside the gene matches: 7. Germline CDR1 reads LNHDA; CDR2 reads SQIVND (reference sequence). The CDR3 loop spans 17 amino acids. CDR3: CASSMLDRDYSNQPQHF. The CDR3 DNA reads TGTGCCAGTAGTATGCTGGACAGGGATTATAGCAATCAGCCCCAGCATTTT.

The sample holds many counts of this clonotype. The V call is TRBV15, the J call TRBJ2-7; TRBD1 is a possible D gene (6 bases). Deletions cut 0 bases from V and 3 bases from J, with 15 bases between. This CDR3 comprises 16 residues. The germline V gene has CDR1 LNHNV and CDR2 YYDKDF (reference sequence). CDR3 bases: TGTGCCACCAGCAGAGATGAGACAGGCGGATACTACGAGCAGTACTTC. Translated: CATSRDETGGYYEQYF.

This clonotype showed up many times. V usage is TRBV29-1 and J usage is TRBJ1-2; D gene ambiguous. Trimming took off 2 bases at V and 0 bases at J, with 10 bases between the two ends. Looked up from germline, CDR1 is SQVTM and CDR2 is ANQGSEA. This CDR3 region has 14 residues. CDR3 in amino acids: CSVEKELANYGYTF. CDR3 coding DNA: TGCAGCGTTGAAAAGGAGTTAGCTAACTATGGCTACACCTTC. The full variable domain, in which reference TRBV29-1 and TRBJ1-2 provide the parts outside the CDR3, is SAVISQKPSRDICQRGTSLTIQCQVDSQVTMMFWYRQQPGQSLTLIATANQGSEATYESGFVIDKFPISRPNLTFSTLTVSNMSPEDSSIYLCSVEKELANYGYTFGSGTRLTVV.

The table lists this clonotype with many counts. This chain uses TRBV27 with TRBJ2-1; 7 bases map to TRBD2. V shed 3 bases and J 7 bases; nucleotides not matched to a gene: 6. This CDR3 has 14 residues. Germline-derived CDR1 and CDR2 are MNHEY and SMNVEV (reference sequence). CDR3 DNA sequence: TGTGCCAGCAGTTTTTCACTAGCGCATAATGAGCAGTTCTTC. Translated, it gives CASSFSLAHNEQFF.

This clonotype was counted at least ten times. The DNA of the CDR3 is TGTGCCAGCAGTTTAGGGACCCCCTGGGAGTCCTACTTC. This codes for CASSLGTPWESYF. The chain employs TRBV12-3 or TRBV12-4 and TRBJ2-5, with D tentatively TRBD2 (5 bases). V was trimmed by 1 base and J by 14 bases, leaving 17 bases between them. The CDR3 is made up of 13 amino acids.

This clonotype has ten or more counts. The chain recombines TRBV7-9 with TRBJ2-3, with D perhaps TRBD1 or TRBD2 (5 bases each). CDR3 length: 16 residues. V dropped 0 bases and J dropped 3 bases, with 13 bases sitting between them. Germline CDR1 SEHNR, CDR2 FQNEAQ (reference sequence). This CDR3 reads CASSLASMGETDTQYF. The CDR3 DNA reads as TGTGCCAGCAGCTTAGCGTCAATGGGGGAGACAGATACGCAGTATTTT.

This clonotype showed up many times. The chain joins TRBV4-3 to TRBJ2-1; 12 bases fit TRBD2. This CDR3 is built from 17 residues. V shed 3 bases and J 4 bases; nucleotides not matched to a gene: 7. Per germline, CDR1 LGHNA and CDR2 YSLEER. The CDR3 nucleotides read TGCGCCAGCAGCCAGGCACTAGCGGGAGGACAGTACAATGAGCAGTTCTTC. It yields the protein CASSQALAGGQYNEQFF.

This clonotype has at least ten counts. V and J are TRBV3-1 and TRBJ1-3, with 12 bases that match TRBD1. The CDR3 is 17 amino acids. V shed 8 bases, J shed 10 bases, and the junction held 18 bases outside the gene matches. Germline CDR1 reads LGHDT; CDR2 reads YNNKEL (reference sequence). The CDR3 is CASHFLGTGGNGKTIYF. In nucleotides, the CDR3 is TGTGCCAGCCACTTCCTCGGGACAGGGGGCAACGGGAAAACCATATATTTT. Together with reference TRBV3-1 and TRBJ1-3, the CDR3 gives the full variable domain: DTAVSQTPKYLVTQMGNDKSIKCEQNLGHDTMYWYKQDSKKFLKIMFSYNNKELIINETVPNRFSPKSPDKAHLNLHINSLELGDSAVYFCASHFLGTGGNGKTIYFGEGSWLTVV.

About this clonotype itself: A read error may explain this, as a much larger clone is one base away. The chain is built from TRBV3-1 and TRBJ2-3, with TRBD2 matching 9 bases. CDR3 length: 16 residues. The germline V gene encodes CDR1 LGHDT and CDR2 YNNKEL (reference sequence). The CDR3 sequence is CACSQRLVGTSDTQYF. CDR3 bases: TGTGCCTGCAGCCAAAGGCTAGTAGGGACTAGCGATACGCAGTATTTT.

At least ten counts were recorded for this clonotype. The genes are TRBV5-1 and TRBJ1-1, with D hard to call. The CDR3 length is 14 residues. With 1 base removed from V and 1 base from J, the gap between germline ends came to 8 bases. Germline V lookup: CDR1 SGHRS, CDR2 YFSETQ. The CDR3 region is CASSLSGKNTEAFF. The CDR3 DNA follows: TGCGCCAGCAGCTTGTCCGGGAAGAACACTGAAGCTTTCTTT.

This clonotype was detected ten times or more. V gene TRBV11-2 combines with J gene TRBJ2-1, with TRBD2 as a possible D gene (5 bases). This CDR3 has 14 amino acids. V gave up 5 bases and J gave up 4 bases, with 12 bases separating them. Germline CDR1 SGHAT, CDR2 FQNNGV. The CDR3 region has the DNA TGTGCCAGCAGCAAAGATAGCGTATACAATGAGCAGTTCTTC. This encodes CASSKDSVYNEQFF. The full variable domain, its missing parts supplied by reference TRBV11-2 and TRBJ2-1, is EAGVAQSPRYKIIEKRQSVAFWCNPISGHATLYWYQQILGQGPKLLIQFQNNGVVDDSQLPKDRFSAERLKGVDSTLKIQPAKLEDSAVYLCASSKDSVYNEQFFGPGTRLTVL.

This clonotype was seen a handful of times. The rearrangement joins TRBV12-3 or TRBV12-4 to TRBJ2-3; 9 bases are shared with TRBD2. This CDR3 spans 18 amino acids. With V trimmed by 5 bases and J by 5 bases, 17 bases remained unmatched. In DNA, the CDR3 is TGTGCCAGCAGTCCCCGTTGGGCTAGCGGGAACCGCCTAGATACGCAGTATTTT. Its protein product is CASSPRWASGNRLDTQYF.

At least ten counts were recorded for this clonotype. The rearrangement uses TRBV20-1 and TRBJ2-1; tentative D call: TRBD2 (6 bases). V lost 8 bases and J lost 6, with 20 bases in between. The CDR3 runs 14 residues. Per germline, CDR1 DFQATT and CDR2 SNEGSKA (reference sequence). The CDR3 DNA reads TGCAGTACCAAGCGCCGGGACTTGGTCAATGAGCAGTTCTTC. Protein sequence: CSTKRRDLVNEQFF.

This clonotype was observed at least ten times. The chain carries TRBV5-4 and TRBJ2-3, with 10 bases identical to TRBD2. This CDR3 contains 17 residues. Trimming cost V 4 bases and J 1 base; bases outside gene matches: 9. Per germline, CDR1 SGHNT and CDR2 YYREEE (reference sequence). The CDR3 here is CASSHELAGPRTDTQYF. CDR3 nucleotide sequence: TGTGCCAGCAGCCACGAACTAGCGGGACCTCGCACAGATACGCAGTATTTT.